One sample yielded the 5 T cell receptor beta chains listed below, sequenced in a study of CD8 T cells in Susac syndrome. RNA, at about 0.45 to 1 ug, was reverse transcribed with random hexamers. MiXCR was run by TCRdb on the immunoSEQ multiplex PCR reads, yielding one entry per CDR3 protein. The table has about 200,000 distinct CDR3 sequences, roughly 90% seen once. The sequenced sample consisted of CD8+ T cells from PBMCs. These receptors were taken from a human donor with multiple sclerosis.

V is TRBV30 and J is TRBJ1-2, with D perhaps TRBD1 (5 bases). Germline assignment: CDR1 GTSNPN and CDR2 SVGIG (reference sequence). This CDR3 comprises 15 residues. V lost 5 bases, J lost 0 bases, and 16 bases lay in between. The CDR3 reads CAWGGRWTANYGYTF. For the CDR3, the DNA is TGTGCCTGGGGGGGACGTTGGACTGCTAACTATGGCTACACCTTC. The full variable domain, rest sourced from reference TRBV30 and TRBJ1-2, is SQTIHQWPATLVQPVGSPLSLECTVEGTSNPNLYWYRQAAGRGLQLLFYSVGIGQISSEVPQNLSASRPQDRQFILSSKKLLLSDSGFYLCAWGGRWTANYGYTFGSGTRLTVV.

The rearrangement uses TRBV20-1 and TRBJ1-1; D is possibly TRBD1 (5 bases). This CDR3 contains 13 residues. Trimming took off 3 bases at V and 3 bases at J, with 11 bases between the two ends. Germline assignment: CDR1 DFQATT and CDR2 SNEGSKA (reference sequence). CDR3 amino acids: CSASDGGDTEAFF. CDR3 nucleotide sequence: TGCAGTGCTAGTGACGGAGGGGACACTGAAGCTTTCTTT.

The chain employs TRBV20-1 and TRBJ2-5, with D possibly being TRBD2 (5 bases). Trimming left V 6 bases short and J 0 bases short, with 20 bases between. CDR1 is DFQATT and CDR2 is SNEGSKA in the germline V gene (reference sequence). The length of the CDR3 is 16 residues. The CDR3 nucleotides are TGCAGTGCGCCCCCCGTCCCACTAGTGTACCAAGAGACCCAGTACTTC. Translated, it gives CSAPPVPLVYQETQYF.

The CDR3 coding sequence is TGTGCCAGCAGCCAGTCCCGGAGCAGTAGCAATCAGCCCCAGCATTTT. It is translated as CASSQSRSSSNQPQHF. The chain uses TRBV14 and TRBJ1-5, with D unclear. The length of the CDR3 is 16 residues. V lost 3 bases and J 0 bases, leaving 12 bases between the germline ends. Germline assignment: CDR1 SGHDN and CDR2 FVKESK.

V is TRBV7-2 and J is TRBJ2-1; TRBD2 aligns across 15 bases. The ends lost 4 bases at V and 5 bases at J; junction bases unmatched: 3. CDR3 length equals 16 residues. Germline assignment: CDR1 SGHTA and CDR2 FQGNSA. The CDR3 nucleotides read TGTGCCAGCAGCTCCTGGACTAGCGGGAGGGACAATGAGCAGTTCTTC. The encoded protein is CASSSWTSGRDNEQFF.